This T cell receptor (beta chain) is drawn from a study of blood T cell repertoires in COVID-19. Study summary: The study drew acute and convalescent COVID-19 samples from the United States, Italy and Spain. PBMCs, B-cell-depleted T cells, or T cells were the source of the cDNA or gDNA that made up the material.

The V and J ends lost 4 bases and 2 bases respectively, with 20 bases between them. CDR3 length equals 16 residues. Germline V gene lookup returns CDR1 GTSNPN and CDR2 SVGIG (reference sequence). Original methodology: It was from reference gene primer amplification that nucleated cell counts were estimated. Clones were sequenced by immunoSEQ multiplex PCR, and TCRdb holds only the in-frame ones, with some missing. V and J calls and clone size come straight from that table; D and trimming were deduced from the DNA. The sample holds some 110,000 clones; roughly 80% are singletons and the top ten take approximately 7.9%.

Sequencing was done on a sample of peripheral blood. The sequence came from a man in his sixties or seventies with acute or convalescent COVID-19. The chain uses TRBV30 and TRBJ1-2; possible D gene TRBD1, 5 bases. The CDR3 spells CAWTSPGQTLNYGYTF. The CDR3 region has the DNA TGTGCCTGGACCTCACCAGGGCAGACTCTAAACTATGGCTACACCTTC. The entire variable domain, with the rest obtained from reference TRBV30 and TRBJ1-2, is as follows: SQTIHQWPATLVQPVGSPLSLECTVEGTSNPNLYWYRQAAGRGLQLLFYSVGIGQISSEVPQNLSASRPQDRQFILSSKKLLLSDSGFYLCAWTSPGQTLNYGYTFGSGTRLTVV.